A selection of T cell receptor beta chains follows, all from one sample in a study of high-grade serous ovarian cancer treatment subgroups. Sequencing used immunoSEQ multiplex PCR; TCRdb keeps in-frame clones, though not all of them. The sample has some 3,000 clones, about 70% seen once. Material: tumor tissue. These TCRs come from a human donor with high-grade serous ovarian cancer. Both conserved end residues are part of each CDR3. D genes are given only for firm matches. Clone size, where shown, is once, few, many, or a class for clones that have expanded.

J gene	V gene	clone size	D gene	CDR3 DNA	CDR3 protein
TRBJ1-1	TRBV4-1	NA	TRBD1	TGCGCCAGCAGCCAATTGACGACAGGGGGCACTGAAGCTTTCTTT	CASSQLTTGGTEAFF
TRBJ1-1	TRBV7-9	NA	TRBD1	TGTGCCAGCAGCCTACGGACAGGGGGCGAGGGCACTGAAGCTTTCTTT	CASSLRTGGEGTEAFF
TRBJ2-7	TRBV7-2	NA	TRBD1	TGTGCCAGCAGCTTCCGGGGACAGGGACTCAACGAGCAGTACTTC	CASSFRGQGLNEQYF
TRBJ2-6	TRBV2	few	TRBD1	TGTGCCAGCAGTAAACAGGGGTCTGGGGCCAACGTCCTGACTTTC	CASSKQGSGANVLTF
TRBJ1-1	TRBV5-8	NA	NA	TGTGCCAGCAGCTTGGCCCTCCAAAACACTGAAGCTTTCTTT	CASSLALQNTEAFF
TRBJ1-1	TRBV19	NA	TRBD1	TGTGCCAGTAGTAGAAGACAGGGAACGAACACTGAAGCTTTCTTT	CASSRRQGTNTEAFF
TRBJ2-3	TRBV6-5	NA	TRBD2	TGTGCCAGCAGACTAGCGGGGGGCTCAGATACGCAGTATTTT	CASRLAGGSDTQYF
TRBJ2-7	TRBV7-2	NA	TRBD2	TGTGCCAGCAGCTCCGAGCGGGGGGTAGGCGAGCAGTACTTC	CASSSERGVGEQYF
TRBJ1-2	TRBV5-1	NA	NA	TGCGCCAGCAGCCTATCGGACGTCTATGGCTACACCTTC	CASSLSDVYGYTF
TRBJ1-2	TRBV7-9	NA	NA	TGTGCCAGCAGCTTCCGGGACTCCAAGGACTATGGCTACACCTTC	CASSFRDSKDYGYTF
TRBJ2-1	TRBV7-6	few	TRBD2	TGTGCCAGCAGCATGTTAGCGGGGGGCCTTTACGAGGAGCAGTTCTTC	CASSMLAGGLYEEQFF
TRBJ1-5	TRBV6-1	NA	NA	TGTGCCAGCAGTGAAGCTCTGGGGGGCCGGCAGCCCCAGCATTTT	CASSEALGGRQPQHF
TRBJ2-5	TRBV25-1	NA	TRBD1	TGTGCCAGCAGGGGGACAGGGTTGACCCAGTACTTC	CASRGTGLTQYF
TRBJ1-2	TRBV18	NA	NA	TGTGCCAGCTCACCACGGGAAGCTAACTATGGCTACACCTTC	CASSPREANYGYTF